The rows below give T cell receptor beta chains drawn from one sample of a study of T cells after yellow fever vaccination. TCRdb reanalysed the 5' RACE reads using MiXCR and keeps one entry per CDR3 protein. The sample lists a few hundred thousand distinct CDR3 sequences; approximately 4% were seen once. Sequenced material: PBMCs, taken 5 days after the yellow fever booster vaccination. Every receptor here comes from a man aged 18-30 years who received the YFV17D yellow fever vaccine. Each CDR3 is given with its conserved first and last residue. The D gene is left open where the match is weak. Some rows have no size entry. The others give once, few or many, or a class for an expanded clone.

CDR3 DNA: TGTGCCAGCAGGGGTGGTGCAACTGAGCAGTTCTTC
CDR3 protein: CASRGGATEQFF
J gene: TRBJ2-1
clone size: .
V gene: TRBV12-3/TRBV12-4
D gene: .

CDR3 DNA: TGTGCCAGCAGCTATAGCGGGGCAAACAATGAGCAGTTCTTC
CDR3 protein: CASSYSGANNEQFF
J gene: TRBJ2-1
clone size: .
V gene: TRBV7-6
D gene: TRBD2

CDR3 DNA: TGTGCCAGCAGCCGGACAGAGGGTGGCTACACCTTC
CDR3 protein: CASSRTEGGYTF
J gene: TRBJ1-2
clone size: .
V gene: TRBV3-1
D gene: .

CDR3 DNA: TGCGCCAGCAGCCAAGGGTCCGGGAGTAAAGAGACCCAGTACTTC
CDR3 protein: CASSQGSGSKETQYF
J gene: TRBJ2-5
clone size: .
V gene: TRBV4-1
D gene: .

CDR3 DNA: TGTGCCAGCAGCCAAGAATCGACAGGGGAAGAGACCCAGTACTTC
CDR3 protein: CASSQESTGEETQYF
J gene: TRBJ2-5
clone size: few
V gene: TRBV3-1
D gene: TRBD1

CDR3 DNA: TGTGCCAGCAGCCCTCGACAGGGGAGCTTAGAGGCCACTGAAGCTTTCTTT
CDR3 protein: CASSPRQGSLEATEAFF
J gene: TRBJ1-1
clone size: few
V gene: TRBV7-9
D gene: TRBD1

CDR3 DNA: TGCAGCGTCGTACCGGCCCCAGGGCCAACGCAGTATTTT
CDR3 protein: CSVVPAPGPTQYF
J gene: TRBJ2-3
clone size: .
V gene: TRBV29-1
D gene: .

CDR3 DNA: TGTGCCAGCAGTGGAACCGGGACCCCCGCGGGAGCTTTCTTT
CDR3 protein: CASSGTGTPAGAFF
J gene: TRBJ1-1
clone size: few
V gene: TRBV12-3/TRBV12-4
D gene: .

CDR3 DNA: TGTGCCAGCAGACAGGCGGGACTGGTCTACAATGAGCAGTTCTTC
CDR3 protein: CASRQAGLVYNEQFF
J gene: TRBJ2-1
clone size: few
V gene: TRBV11-2
D gene: .

CDR3 DNA: TGTGCCAGCAGCCAATCGGGCAGGAACACTGAAGCTTTCTTT
CDR3 protein: CASSQSGRNTEAFF
J gene: TRBJ1-1
clone size: few
V gene: TRBV16
D gene: .

CDR3 DNA: TGTGCCAGCAGTTACCAGGGAACTAATGAAAAACTGTTTTTT
CDR3 protein: CASSYQGTNEKLFF
J gene: TRBJ1-4
clone size: .
V gene: TRBV2
D gene: .

CDR3 DNA: TGCAGCGTTGGACTAGCGGCGTACACAGATACGCAGTATTTT
CDR3 protein: CSVGLAAYTDTQYF
J gene: TRBJ2-3
clone size: few
V gene: TRBV29-1
D gene: TRBD2

CDR3 DNA: TGCGCCAGCAGCCCAAGTGGGGCACCGGCACCCCTCCACTTT
CDR3 protein: CASSPSGAPAPLHF
J gene: TRBJ1-6
clone size: many
V gene: TRBV4-1
D gene: .

CDR3 DNA: TGTGCCAGCAGCTTAAGGCAGGACAGCTATGGCTACACCTTC
CDR3 protein: CASSLRQDSYGYTF
J gene: TRBJ1-2
clone size: .
V gene: TRBV7-9
D gene: .

CDR3 DNA: TGCGCCAGCAGCTGGGTGGCGAACACCGGGGAGCTGTTTTTT
CDR3 protein: CASSWVANTGELFF
J gene: TRBJ2-2
clone size: many
V gene: TRBV5-1
D gene: .

CDR3 DNA: TGTGCCAGCAGCTTGACCGCGGGGGGCGCCGGGGAGCTGTTTTTT
CDR3 protein: CASSLTAGGAGELFF
J gene: TRBJ2-2
clone size: few
V gene: TRBV5-4
D gene: TRBD2

CDR3 DNA: TGTGCCAGCAGCTCCTCGACGAGGGGCCATGAGCAGTTCTTC
CDR3 protein: CASSSSTRGHEQFF
J gene: TRBJ2-1
clone size: many
V gene: TRBV7-9
D gene: .